The 13 T cell receptor beta chains presented below share a single source sample, sequenced in a study of T-cell reconstitution after alpha-beta-depleted transplantation in children. Unique molecular identifiers were incorporated when the TCRbeta library was constructed. Via MiXCR, TCRdb re-called the PCR reads, giving one row per CDR3 protein. This table has 100,000 to 150,000 distinct CDR3 sequences, approximately 22% appearing once. The material sequenced was PBMCs, mostly from graft donor cells, taken 180 days after TCRalphabeta/CD19-depleted stem cell transplant. Every receptor here comes from a male patient aged 2-9 years who had a stem cell transplant for chronic granulomatous disease, so the T cells may come from the graft donor.

This clonotype was found many times. The rearrangement links TRBV20-1 to TRBJ2-1; D is perhaps TRBD1 (6 bases). The CDR3 is 15 amino acids. Germline CDR1 and CDR2: DFQATT and SNEGSKA (reference sequence). The ends were cut back, 5 bases at V and 0 bases at J, with 14 bases in the middle. The CDR3 loop reads CSARKTGDSYNEQFF. CDR3 bases: TGCAGTGCTCGAAAGACAGGTGACTCCTACAATGAGCAGTTCTTC.

The chain carries TRBV5-1 and TRBJ2-3, with TRBD2 matching 8 bases. Germline values: CDR1 SGHRS, CDR2 YFSETQ. V gave up 0 bases and J gave up 4 bases; unmatched junction bases: 16. The CDR3 is made up of 19 amino acids. CDR3 sequence: CASSLVSRGGAGGADTQYF. CDR3 nucleotide sequence: TGCGCCAGCAGCTTGGTTTCACGCGGGGGAGCCGGGGGGGCAGATACGCAGTATTTT.

The table lists this clonotype with a few counts. The rearrangement uses TRBV12-3 or TRBV12-4 and TRBJ2-3; TRBD2 aligns across 11 bases. The CDR3 length is 15 residues. Germline trimming cut 5 bases from V and 4 bases from J; bases unmatched to any gene: 5. The chain's CDR3 is CASSRQTSGADTQYF. CDR3 DNA sequence: TGTGCCAGCAGTCGTCAGACTAGCGGGGCAGATACGCAGTATTTT.

The V gene is TRBV12-3 or TRBV12-4, the J gene TRBJ1-5; TRBD1 might be the D (5 bases). The CDR3 contains 12 residues. V was trimmed by 5 bases and J by 4 bases, leaving 6 bases between them. CDR3 nucleotide sequence: TGTGCCAGCAGTCAGGGAAATCAGCCCCAGCATTTT. Translating gives CASSQGNQPQHF.

The rearrangement links TRBV15 to TRBJ2-1; 12 nucleotides align to TRBD1. CDR3 length equals 16 residues. CDR1 LNHNV and CDR2 YYDKDF come from the germline V gene (reference sequence). V dropped 2 bases and J dropped 6; count of bases not matched to a gene: 5. CDR3 sequence (DNA): TGTGCCACCAGCAGAATCCGGGACAGGGGGCGCAATGAGCAGTTCTTC. Protein: CATSRIRDRGRNEQFF. The variable domain in full, completed from reference TRBV15 and TRBJ2-1, reads DAMVIQNPRYQVTQFGKPVTLSCSQTLNHNVMYWYQQKSSQAPKLLFHYYDKDFNNEADTPDNFQSRRPNTSFCFLDIRSPGLGDTAMYLCATSRIRDRGRNEQFFGPGTRLTVL.

The rearrangement links TRBV29-1 to TRBJ1-2, with 9 positions matching TRBD1. The length of the CDR3 is 15 residues. Germline V gene data show CDR1 as SQVTM and CDR2 as ANQGSEA. The V gene end was trimmed by 0 bases and the J gene end by 3 bases; junction bases not matched to a gene: 5. The CDR3 here is CSVEDWRQGDYGYTF. In DNA, the CDR3 is TGCAGCGTTGAAGATTGGAGACAGGGGGACTATGGCTACACCTTC.

The genes are TRBV20-1 and TRBJ1-1; the match to TRBD1 covers 9 bases. Germline CDR1 and CDR2: DFQATT and SNEGSKA (reference sequence). The CDR3 length is 14 residues. V trimming: 8 bases; J trimming: 3 bases; junction bases outside the gene matches: 10. CDR3 sequence reads: CSPETGGEYTEAFF. CDR3 in DNA: TGCAGTCCCGAAACAGGGGGCGAGTACACTGAAGCTTTCTTT.

V and J are TRBV7-6 and TRBJ2-1; D gene unclear. Deletions cut 2 bases from V and 6 bases from J, with 8 bases between. CDR1 is SGHVS and CDR2 is FNYEAQ in the germline V gene. CDR3 length equals 13 residues. CDR3 residues: CASSLRRGNEQFF. CDR3 nucleotides: TGTGCCAGCAGCTTACGCAGAGGCAATGAGCAGTTCTTC.

The chain joins TRBV7-2 to TRBJ1-2; 8 positions agree with TRBD1. Germline-derived CDR1 and CDR2 are SGHTA and FQGNSA. The trim removed 4 bases at V and 4 bases at J, leaving 5 bases unmatched. The CDR3 has 14 residues. The CDR3 nucleotides read TGTGCCAGCAGCTGGGACAGGACCTTCTATGGCTACACCTTC. Translated, it gives CASSWDRTFYGYTF.

The chain joins TRBV7-2 to TRBJ1-5; TRBD1 matches at 8 bases. Germline CDR1 and CDR2: SGHTA and FQGNSA. With V trimmed by 2 bases and J by 5 bases, 5 bases remained unmatched. The CDR3 loop spans 15 amino acids. This CDR3 is CASSLKGDRYQPQHF. Written as DNA, the CDR3 is TGTGCCAGCAGCTTAAAGGGGGACAGGTATCAGCCCCAGCATTTT.

The chain is built from TRBV5-6 and TRBJ2-5, with TRBD1 as a possible D gene (6 bases). The CDR3 is made up of 13 amino acids. The germline V gene encodes CDR1 SGHDT and CDR2 YYEEEE. V dropped 4 bases and J dropped 3 bases, with 10 bases sitting between them. The CDR3 region is CASSRDIEETQYF. In nucleotides, the CDR3 is TGTGCCAGCAGCCGGGACATCGAAGAGACCCAGTACTTC.

The chain is built from TRBV12-3 or TRBV12-4 and TRBJ2-3; 15 bases match TRBD2. With V trimmed by 4 bases and J by 4 bases, 3 bases remained unmatched. CDR3 length equals 16 residues. This CDR3 reads CASSSGLAGGADTQYF. CDR3 coding DNA: TGTGCCAGCAGTTCCGGACTAGCGGGAGGGGCAGATACGCAGTATTTT.

The V and J genes are TRBV7-9 and TRBJ2-1; 10 positions agree with TRBD2. Germline assignment: CDR1 SEHNR and CDR2 FQNEAQ (reference sequence). This CDR3 region has 15 residues. Unmatched junction bases numbered 7, after V lost 3 bases and J lost 8 bases. Here the CDR3 reads CASSFGPSGSHEQFF. The CDR3 nucleotides are TGTGCCAGCAGCTTCGGTCCTAGCGGGAGCCATGAGCAGTTCTTC.